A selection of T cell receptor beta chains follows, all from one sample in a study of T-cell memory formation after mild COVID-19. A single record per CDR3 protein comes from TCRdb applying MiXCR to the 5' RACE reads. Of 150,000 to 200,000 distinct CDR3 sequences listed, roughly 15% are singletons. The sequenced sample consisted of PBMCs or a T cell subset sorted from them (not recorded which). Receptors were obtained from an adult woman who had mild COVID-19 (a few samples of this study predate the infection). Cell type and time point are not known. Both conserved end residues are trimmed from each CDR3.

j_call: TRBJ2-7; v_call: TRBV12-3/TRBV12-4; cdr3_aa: ASSLGVQVC
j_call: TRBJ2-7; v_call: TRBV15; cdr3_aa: ATSRDLNLGYEQY
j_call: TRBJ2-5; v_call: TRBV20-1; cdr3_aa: SATRPSGRNQETQY
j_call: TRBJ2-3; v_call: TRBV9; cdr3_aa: ASAITSGASTDTQY
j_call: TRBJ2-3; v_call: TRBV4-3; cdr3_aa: ASSQTTQSGTDTQY
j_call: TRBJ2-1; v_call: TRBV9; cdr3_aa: ASSVATRAGSQF
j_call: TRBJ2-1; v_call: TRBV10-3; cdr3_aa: AISGQGYEQF
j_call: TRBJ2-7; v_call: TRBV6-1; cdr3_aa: ASSEEHNSYEQY
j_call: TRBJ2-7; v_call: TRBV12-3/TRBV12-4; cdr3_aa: ASSHIDRVYEQY
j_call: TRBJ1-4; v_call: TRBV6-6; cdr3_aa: ASSHRGSTNEKLF
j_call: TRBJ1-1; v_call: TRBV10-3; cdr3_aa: AISDLVLTNTEAF
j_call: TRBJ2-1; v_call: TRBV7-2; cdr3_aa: ASSWLTFVSFYNEQF
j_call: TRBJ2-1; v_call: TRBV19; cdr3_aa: ASRGLGAGEQF
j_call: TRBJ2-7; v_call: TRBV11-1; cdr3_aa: ASSLMQGRAYEQY
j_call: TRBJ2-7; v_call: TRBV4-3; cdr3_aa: ASDSGYEQY
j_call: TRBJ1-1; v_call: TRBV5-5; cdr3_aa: ASSLVRQENTEAF
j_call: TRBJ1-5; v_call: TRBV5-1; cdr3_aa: ASRRDRAPNQPQH
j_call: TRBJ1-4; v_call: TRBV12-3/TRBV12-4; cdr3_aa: ASSFGSATNEKLF
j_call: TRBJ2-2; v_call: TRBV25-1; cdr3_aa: ASSDAGAPNRELF
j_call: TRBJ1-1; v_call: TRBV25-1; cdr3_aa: ASSITGGYTEAF
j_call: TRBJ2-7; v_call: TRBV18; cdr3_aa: ASSPSLIAATYEQY
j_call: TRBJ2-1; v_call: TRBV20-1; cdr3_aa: SARFAGLPSNEQF
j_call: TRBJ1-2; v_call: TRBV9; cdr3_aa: ASSVEGAGGDGYT
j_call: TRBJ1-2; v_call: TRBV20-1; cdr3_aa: SAGTGLVYGYT
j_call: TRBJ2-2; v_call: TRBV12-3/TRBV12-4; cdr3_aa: ASSQDAGELF
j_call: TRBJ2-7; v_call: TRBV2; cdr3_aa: ASSGTGERNLYEQY
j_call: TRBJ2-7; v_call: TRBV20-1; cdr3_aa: SATRTGTTTYEQY
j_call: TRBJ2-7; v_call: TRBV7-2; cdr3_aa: ASSLGLAWDEQY
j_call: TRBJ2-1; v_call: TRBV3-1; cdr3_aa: ASSLGRSSSYNEQF
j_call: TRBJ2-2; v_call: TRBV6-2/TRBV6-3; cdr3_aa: ASLENGRGNTGELF
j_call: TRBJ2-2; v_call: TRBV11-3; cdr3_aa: ASSWTAATTGELF
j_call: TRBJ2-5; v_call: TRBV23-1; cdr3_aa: ASSQTGLGTQY
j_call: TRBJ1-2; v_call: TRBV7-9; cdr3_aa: ASSLATNYGYT
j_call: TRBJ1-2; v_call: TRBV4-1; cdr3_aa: ASSQTRVADGYT
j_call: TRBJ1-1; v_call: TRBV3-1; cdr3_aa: ASSQDLGGPHPNTEAF
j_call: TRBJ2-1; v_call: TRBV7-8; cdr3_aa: ASSLRRATSRLNEQF
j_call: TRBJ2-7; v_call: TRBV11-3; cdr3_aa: ASSYLVSYEQY
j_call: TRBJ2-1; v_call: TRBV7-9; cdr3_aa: ASSLEAHNEQF
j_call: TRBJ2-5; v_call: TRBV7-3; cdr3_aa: ASSRSIQETQY
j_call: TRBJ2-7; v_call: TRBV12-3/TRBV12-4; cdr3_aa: ASSPGGAGEQY
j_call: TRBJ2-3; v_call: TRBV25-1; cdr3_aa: ASSEGDTQY
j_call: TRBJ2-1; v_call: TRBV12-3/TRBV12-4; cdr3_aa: ASRGTRHYEQF
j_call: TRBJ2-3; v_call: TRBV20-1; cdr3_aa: SASRSGQTPDTQY
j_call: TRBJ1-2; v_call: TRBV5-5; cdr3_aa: ASSLAGTGAYGYT
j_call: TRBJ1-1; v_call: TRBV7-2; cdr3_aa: ASSLVERNTEAF
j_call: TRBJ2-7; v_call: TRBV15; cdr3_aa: ATSPNRNEQY
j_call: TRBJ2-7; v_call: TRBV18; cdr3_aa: ASSPTQGTKRHEQY
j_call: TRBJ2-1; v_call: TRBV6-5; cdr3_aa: ASSFRRGDNEQF
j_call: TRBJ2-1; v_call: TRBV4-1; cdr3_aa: ASSRETSGGYNEQF
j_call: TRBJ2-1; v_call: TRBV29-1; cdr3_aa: SVEWGQDRGEYEQF
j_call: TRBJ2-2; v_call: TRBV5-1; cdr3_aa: ASSAGDIPGELF
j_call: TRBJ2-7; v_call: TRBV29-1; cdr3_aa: SVEAESSYEQY
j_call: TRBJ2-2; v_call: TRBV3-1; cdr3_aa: ASSQGTAIGELF
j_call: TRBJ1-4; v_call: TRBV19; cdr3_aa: ASSSTAGEKLF
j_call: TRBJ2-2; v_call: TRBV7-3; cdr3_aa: ASSQAGGVDTVELF